The TCR beta chain under discussion was sequenced for a study of CD8 T cells in ankylosing spondylitis (dated 2017 in TCRdb). Broadly, across the study: To find TCR variants linked to disease, the study profiled T cell receptor beta repertoires in ankylosing spondylitis patients and healthy donors. The full study cohort comprised about 24 ankylosing spondylitis patients and 110 or so healthy donors. Peripheral blood was sampled, and synovial fluid was also collected from ankylosing spondylitis patients.

Overall study outcomes, separate from this receptor: A TCR beta motif made up of eight or nine highly homologous amino acid variants appeared to be characteristic of blood from ankylosing spondylitis patients. Some motif variants had previously been reported in the synovial fluid and blood of reactive arthritis patients, which suggests shared mechanisms of disease initiation. According to the report, matched synovial fluid samples from ankylosing spondylitis patients were significantly enriched for the disease-linked clones. The disease-linked clones had a CD8+ phenotype and were found at relatively low frequencies in peripheral blood.

Data came from an Illumina HiSeq 2500. Quantitative 5'-RACE with molecular barcodes was the method used to prepare the TCR beta libraries. On the authors' methods: Disease-linked TCR variants were identified with a new computational method built on a probabilistic model of VDJ rearrangement. TCRdb reprocessing: public reads trimmed at Q25 with fastp, clones called with MiXCR, in-frame beta chains kept. Here each entry gathers all rows of one CDR3 protein and keeps the most common genes and DNA. The V and J calls come from TCRdb's annotation, not from the publication. The sample yields more than 250,000 distinct CDR3 sequences; 7% to 9% were counted once. The ten top clones hold about 14% of the sample. The table lists this clonotype with many counts. What antigen it recognizes has not been identified. No base qualities exist here, and no much larger clone lies one base off it. Inclusive of the bounding cysteine and phenylalanine, the CDR3 is 14 residues long. CDR3 DNA is the only sequence kept; it has 42 bases, read in frame from the first base. From a lookup of the germline V gene, CDR1 and CDR2 are MDHEN and SYDVKM. After removal of 6 bases from V and 5 bases from J, the junction retains 9 bases not matched to a gene.

The sample consisted of blood, either unsorted or a sorted T cell fraction (not recorded which). The chain is encoded by TRBV28 joined to TRBJ1-2; 7 junctional bases match TRBD1. This sequence was found in a male donor with ankylosing spondylitis. The CDR3 here reads CASRRPGQSYGYTF. The nucleotides are TGTGCCAGCAGGCGACCGGGACAGTCGTATGGCTACACCTTC.